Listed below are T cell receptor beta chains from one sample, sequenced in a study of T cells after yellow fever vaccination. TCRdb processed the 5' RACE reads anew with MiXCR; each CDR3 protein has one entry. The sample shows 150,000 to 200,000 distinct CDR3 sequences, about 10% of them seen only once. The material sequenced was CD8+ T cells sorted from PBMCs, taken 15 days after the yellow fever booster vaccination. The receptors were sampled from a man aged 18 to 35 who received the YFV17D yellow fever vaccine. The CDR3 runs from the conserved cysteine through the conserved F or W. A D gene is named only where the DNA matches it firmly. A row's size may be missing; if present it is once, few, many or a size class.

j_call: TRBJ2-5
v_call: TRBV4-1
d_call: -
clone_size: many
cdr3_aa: CASSQVPGGRETQYF
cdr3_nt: TGCGCCAGCAGCCAAGTCCCGGGGGGCCGGGAGACCCAGTACTTC

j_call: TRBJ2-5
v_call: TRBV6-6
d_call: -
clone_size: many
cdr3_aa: CASSAAPEGETQYF
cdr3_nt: TGTGCCAGCAGTGCCGCCCCCGAGGGGGAGACCCAGTACTTC

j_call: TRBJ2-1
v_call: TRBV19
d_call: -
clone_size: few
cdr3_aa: CASSTAEYNEQFF
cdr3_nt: TGTGCCAGTAGTACGGCAGAGTACAATGAGCAGTTCTTC

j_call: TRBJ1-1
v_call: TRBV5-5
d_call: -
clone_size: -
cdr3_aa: CASSLWGEGGHTEAFF
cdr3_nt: TGTGCCAGCAGCTTGTGGGGGGAAGGGGGGCACACTGAAGCTTTCTTT

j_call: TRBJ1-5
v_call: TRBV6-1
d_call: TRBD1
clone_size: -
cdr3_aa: CASTPWGQSRQPQHF
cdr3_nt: TGTGCCAGCACTCCCTGGGGACAGTCTCGGCAGCCCCAGCATTTT

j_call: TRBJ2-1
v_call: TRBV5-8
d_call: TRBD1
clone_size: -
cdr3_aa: CASSLVTGFYNEQFF
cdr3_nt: TGTGCCAGCAGCTTGGTGACAGGGTTCTACAATGAGCAGTTCTTC

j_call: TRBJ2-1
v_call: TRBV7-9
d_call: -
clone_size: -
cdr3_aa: CASSPSDTRNEQFF
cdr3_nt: TGTGCCAGCAGCCCGTCCGACACCCGCAATGAGCAGTTCTTC

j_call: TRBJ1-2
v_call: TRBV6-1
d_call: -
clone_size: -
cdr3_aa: CASSALDTLIYGYTF
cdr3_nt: TGTGCCAGCAGTGCCCTAGACACCTTGATCTATGGCTACACCTTC

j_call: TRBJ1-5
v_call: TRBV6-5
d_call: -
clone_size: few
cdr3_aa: CASSSNPGDSNQPQHF
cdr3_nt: TGTGCCAGCAGTTCCAACCCAGGGGATAGCAATCAGCCCCAGCATTTT

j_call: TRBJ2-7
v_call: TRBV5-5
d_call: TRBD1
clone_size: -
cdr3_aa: CASSQDRAVSYEQYF
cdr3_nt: TGTGCCAGCAGTCAGGACAGGGCGGTCTCCTACGAGCAGTACTTC

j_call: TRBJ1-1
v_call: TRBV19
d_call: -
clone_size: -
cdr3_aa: CASSDYLEGRTEAFF
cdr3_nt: TGTGCCAGTAGTGATTATCTCGAGGGAAGAACCGAAGCTTTCTTT

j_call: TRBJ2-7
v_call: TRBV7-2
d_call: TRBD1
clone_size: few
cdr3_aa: CASSFGTGGYEQYF
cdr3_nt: TGTGCCAGCAGCTTCGGGACAGGGGGTTACGAGCAGTACTTC

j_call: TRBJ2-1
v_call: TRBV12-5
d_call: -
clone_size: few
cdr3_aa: CASGETGNEQFF
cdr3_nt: TGTGCTAGTGGCGAGACAGGCAATGAGCAGTTCTTC

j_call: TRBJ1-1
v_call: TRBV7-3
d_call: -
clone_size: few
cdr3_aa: CASSSRTNTEAFF
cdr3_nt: TGTGCCAGCAGCTCTCGGACAAACACTGAAGCTTTCTTT

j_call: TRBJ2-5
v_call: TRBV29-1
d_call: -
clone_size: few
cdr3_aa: CSVERRETQYF
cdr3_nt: TGCAGCGTTGAACGGCGGGAGACCCAGTACTTC

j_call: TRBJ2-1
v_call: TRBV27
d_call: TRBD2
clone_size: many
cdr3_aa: CASRDWRGVYNEQFF
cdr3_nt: TGTGCCAGCAGGGATTGGCGGGGGGTCTACAATGAGCAGTTCTTC

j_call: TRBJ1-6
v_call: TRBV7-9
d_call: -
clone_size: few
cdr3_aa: CASSFTVNSPLHF
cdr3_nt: TGTGCCAGCAGCTTCACGGTCAATTCACCCCTCCACTTT

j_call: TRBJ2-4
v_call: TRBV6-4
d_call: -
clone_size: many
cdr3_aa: CASSDENVQAKNIQYF
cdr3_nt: TGTGCCAGCAGTGACGAGAACGTGCAAGCCAAAAACATTCAGTACTTC

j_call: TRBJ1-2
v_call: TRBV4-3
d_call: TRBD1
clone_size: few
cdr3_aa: CASSQDRDRERVDGYTF
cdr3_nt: TGCGCCAGCAGCCAAGATCGCGACAGGGAGAGAGTGGATGGCTACACCTTC

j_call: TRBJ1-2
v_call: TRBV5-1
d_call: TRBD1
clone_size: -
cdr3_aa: CASSWTGSGGYTF
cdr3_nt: TGCGCCAGCAGCTGGACAGGGTCGGGCGGCTACACCTTC

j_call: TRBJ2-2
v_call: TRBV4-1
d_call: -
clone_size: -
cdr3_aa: CASSQGAVNTGELFF
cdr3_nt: TGCGCCAGCAGCCAAGGGGCAGTGAACACCGGGGAGCTGTTTTTT

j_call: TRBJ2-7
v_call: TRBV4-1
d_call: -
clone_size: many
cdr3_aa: CASSQLRGSYEQYF
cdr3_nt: TGCGCCAGCAGCCAACTCAGGGGTTCCTACGAGCAGTACTTC

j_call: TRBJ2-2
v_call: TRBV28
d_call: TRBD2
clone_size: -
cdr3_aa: CASRPTSGGDRGELFF
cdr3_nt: TGTGCCAGCAGGCCGACTAGCGGGGGGGACCGCGGGGAGCTGTTTTTT

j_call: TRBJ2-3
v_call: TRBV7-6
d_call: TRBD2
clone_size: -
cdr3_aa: CASIPAGGPDTQYF
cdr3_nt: TGTGCCAGCATCCCAGCGGGGGGCCCAGATACGCAGTATTTT

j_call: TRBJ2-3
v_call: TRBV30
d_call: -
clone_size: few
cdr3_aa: CAWDFGHPQYF
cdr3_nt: TGTGCCTGGGACTTCGGGCACCCGCAGTATTTT

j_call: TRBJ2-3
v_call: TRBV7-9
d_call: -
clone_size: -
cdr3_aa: CASSAAETDTQYF
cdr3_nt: TGTGCCAGCAGTGCGGCAGAGACAGATACGCAGTATTTT

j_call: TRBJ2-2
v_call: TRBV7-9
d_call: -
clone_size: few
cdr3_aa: CASSLVDGELFF
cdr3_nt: TGTGCCAGCAGCTTAGTTGACGGGGAGCTGTTTTTT

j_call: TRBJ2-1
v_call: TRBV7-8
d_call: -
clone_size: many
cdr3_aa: CASSSDRGAGGNEQFF
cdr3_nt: TGTGCCAGCAGCTCCGACCGGGGGGCGGGTGGTAATGAGCAGTTCTTC

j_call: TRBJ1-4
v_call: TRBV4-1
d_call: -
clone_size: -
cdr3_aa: CASGRTETTNEKLFF
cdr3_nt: TGCGCCAGCGGACGGACGGAGACAACTAATGAAAAACTGTTTTTT

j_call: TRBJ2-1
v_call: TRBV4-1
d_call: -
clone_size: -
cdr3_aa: CASSLVYNEQFF
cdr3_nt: TGCGCCAGCAGTCTTGTATACAATGAGCAGTTCTTC

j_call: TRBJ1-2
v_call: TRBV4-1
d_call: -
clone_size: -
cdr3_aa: CASSQVGMTDGYTF
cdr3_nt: TGCGCCAGCAGCCAAGTGGGAATGACGGATGGCTACACCTTC

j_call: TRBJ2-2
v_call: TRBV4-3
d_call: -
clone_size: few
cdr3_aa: CASSQDRGTGELFF
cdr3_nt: TGCGCCAGCAGCCAAGATCGGGGGACCGGGGAGCTGTTTTTT

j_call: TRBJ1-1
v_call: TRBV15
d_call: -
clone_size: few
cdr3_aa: CATSSGQVTEAFF
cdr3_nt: TGTGCCACCTCCTCAGGGCAGGTCACTGAAGCTTTCTTT

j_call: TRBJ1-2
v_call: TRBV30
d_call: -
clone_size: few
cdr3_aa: CAWSFETGTYYGYTF
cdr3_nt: TGTGCCTGGAGTTTCGAAACCGGGACCTACTATGGCTACACCTTC

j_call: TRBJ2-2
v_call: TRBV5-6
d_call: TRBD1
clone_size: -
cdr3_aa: CASSLVWTGETGELFF
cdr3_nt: TGTGCCAGCAGCCTAGTGTGGACAGGGGAAACCGGGGAGCTGTTTTTT

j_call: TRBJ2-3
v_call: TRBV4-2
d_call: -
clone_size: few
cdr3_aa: CASSQGWKGESTDTQYF
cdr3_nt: TGTGCCAGCAGCCAAGGTTGGAAGGGGGAAAGCACAGATACGCAGTATTTT

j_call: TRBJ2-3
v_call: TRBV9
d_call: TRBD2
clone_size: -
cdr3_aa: CASSVDYGGAADTQYF
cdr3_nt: TGTGCCAGCAGCGTAGACTACGGGGGGGCTGCAGATACGCAGTATTTT

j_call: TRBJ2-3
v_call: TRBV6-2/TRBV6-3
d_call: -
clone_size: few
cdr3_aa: CASRSIGGDNTDTQYF
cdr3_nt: TGTGCCAGCAGATCCATCGGCGGGGATAACACAGATACGCAGTATTTT

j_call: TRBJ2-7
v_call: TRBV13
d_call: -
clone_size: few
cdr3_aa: CASSEGLYEQYF
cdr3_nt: TGTGCCAGCAGTGAGGGGCTTTACGAGCAGTACTTC

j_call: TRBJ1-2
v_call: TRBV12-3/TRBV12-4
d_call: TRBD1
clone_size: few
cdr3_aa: CASSLGTGGAFYGYTF
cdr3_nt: TGTGCCAGCAGTTTGGGGACAGGGGGCGCATTCTATGGCTACACCTTC

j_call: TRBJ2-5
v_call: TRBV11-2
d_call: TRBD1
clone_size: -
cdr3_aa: CASSLVSRTGEETQYF
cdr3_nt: TGTGCCAGCAGCTTAGTATCTCGAACAGGGGAAGAGACCCAGTACTTC

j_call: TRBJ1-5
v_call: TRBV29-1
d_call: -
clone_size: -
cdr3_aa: CSVGSSNQPQHF
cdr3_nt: TGCAGCGTCGGTAGTAGCAATCAGCCCCAGCATTTT

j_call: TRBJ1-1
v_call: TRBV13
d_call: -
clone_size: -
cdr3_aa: CASSTREAGSGAEAFF
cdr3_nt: TGTGCCAGCAGCACTAGGGAGGCGGGTTCCGGCGCTGAAGCTTTCTTT

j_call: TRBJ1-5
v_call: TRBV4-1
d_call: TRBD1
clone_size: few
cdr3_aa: CASSQGTGANQPQHF
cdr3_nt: TGCGCCAGCAGCCAAGGGACAGGGGCCAATCAGCCCCAGCATTTT

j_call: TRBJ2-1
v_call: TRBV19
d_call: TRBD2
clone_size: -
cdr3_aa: CASSIGTSFTNEQFF
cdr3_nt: TGTGCCAGTAGTATCGGGACTAGCTTTACCAATGAGCAGTTCTTC

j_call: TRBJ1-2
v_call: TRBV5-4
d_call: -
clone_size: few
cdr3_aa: CASSTPGHGYTF
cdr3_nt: TGTGCCAGCAGCACTCCCGGGCATGGCTACACCTTC

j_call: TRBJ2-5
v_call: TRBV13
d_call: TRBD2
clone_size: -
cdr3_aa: CASNPAGERETQYF
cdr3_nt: TGTGCCAGCAACCCCGCGGGGGAGCGGGAGACCCAGTACTTC

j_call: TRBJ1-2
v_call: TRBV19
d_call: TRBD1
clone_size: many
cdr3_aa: CASSPSGGSGYTF
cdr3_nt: TGTGCCAGTAGCCCCTCAGGGGGCAGTGGCTACACCTTC

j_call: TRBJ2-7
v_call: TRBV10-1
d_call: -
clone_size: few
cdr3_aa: CASSEGQSYEQYF
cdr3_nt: TGCGCCAGCAGTGAGGGACAGTCCTACGAGCAGTACTTC

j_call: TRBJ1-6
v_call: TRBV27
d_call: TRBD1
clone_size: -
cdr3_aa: CASSQGVYSPLHF
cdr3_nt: TGTGCCAGCAGTCAGGGGGTCTATTCACCCCTCCACTTT

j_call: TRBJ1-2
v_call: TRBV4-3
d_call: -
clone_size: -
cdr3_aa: CASSQDTETSDGYTF
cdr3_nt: TGCGCCAGCAGCCAAGACACAGAAACGTCCGATGGCTACACCTTC

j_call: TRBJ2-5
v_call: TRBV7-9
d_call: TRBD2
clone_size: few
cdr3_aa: CASATLAGETQYF
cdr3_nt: TGTGCCAGCGCCACACTAGCGGGAGAGACCCAGTACTTC

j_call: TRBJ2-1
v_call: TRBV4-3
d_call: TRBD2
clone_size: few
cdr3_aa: CASSQDRGGPEQFF
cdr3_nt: TGCGCCAGCAGCCAAGATCGCGGGGGTCCTGAGCAGTTCTTC